The 25 T cell receptor beta chains reported below all come from one sample, sequenced in a study of blood T cell repertoires in COVID-19. Assay: immunoSEQ multiplex PCR; the TCRdb copy retains only in-frame clones and omits some. Among about 86,000 clones listed, roughly 88% were seen once. Sequences were obtained from peripheral blood. The origin of the receptors is a woman over 75 with active or convalescent COVID-19.

This clone was seen just once. The chain is built from TRBV5-4 and TRBJ2-5, with 12 bases fitting TRBD2. CDR3 length equals 17 residues. Germline CDR1 and CDR2: SGHNT and YYREEE (reference sequence). Unmatched junction bases numbered 8, after V lost 3 bases and J lost 2 bases. The CDR3 coding sequence is TGTGCCAGCAGCTCTAGGACTAGCGGGATTCCTCAAGAGACCCAGTACTTC. This encodes CASSSRTSGIPQETQYF.

V usage is TRBV28 and J usage is TRBJ2-7, with TRBD1 matching 7 bases. Unmatched junction bases numbered 13, after V lost 5 bases and J lost 6 bases. The CDR3 length is 15 residues. The V gene's germline CDR1 is MDHEN and CDR2 SYDVKM. The CDR3 spells CASSPAGTAEVEQYF. In nucleotides, the CDR3 is TGTGCCAGCAGTCCCGCCGGGACAGCCGAGGTCGAGCAGTACTTC.

V is TRBV5-1 and J is TRBJ2-5; 12 positions match TRBD2. V shed 1 base, J shed 4 bases, and the junction held 5 bases outside the gene matches. Germline loops: CDR1 SGHRS, CDR2 YFSETQ. CDR3 length equals 16 residues. CDR3 DNA: TGCGCCAGCAGCTTGAGCGCACTAGCGGGAGGAGAGACCCAGTACTTC. Amino acids: CASSLSALAGGETQYF.

The V call is TRBV27, the J call TRBJ1-2; 7 nucleotides agree with TRBD1. Germline V CDR1 and CDR2: MNHEY, SMNVEV (reference sequence). This CDR3 is 13 amino acids long. The junction had 8 bases not matched to a gene; V was cut back by 6 bases and J by 7 bases. CDR3 sequence reads: CASRGPGQLGYTF. DNA of the CDR3: TGTGCCAGCAGGGGTCCGGGACAGCTTGGCTACACCTTC.

The genes are TRBV7-2 and TRBJ2-7; D is uncertain. The V end was cut by 0 bases, the J end by 0 bases, with 9 bases between. This CDR3 is 15 amino acids long. CDR1 and CDR2 from the germline V gene are SGHTA and FQGNSA. The CDR3: CASSLAPRSSYEQYF. The CDR3 nucleotides read TGTGCCAGCAGCTTAGCTCCGAGGAGCTCCTACGAGCAGTACTTC. Combining the CDR3 with reference TRBV7-2 and TRBJ2-7 gives the whole variable domain GAGVSQSPSNKVTEKGKDVELRCDPISGHTALYWYRQSLGQGLEFLIYFQGNSAPDKSGLPSDRFSAERTGGSVSTLTIQRTQQEDSAVYLCASSLAPRSSYEQYFGPGTRLTVT.

The chain joins TRBV5-1 to TRBJ1-1; D possibly corresponds to TRBD1 (5 bases). Trimming cost V 0 bases and J 1 base, with 10 bases left between them. CDR1 and CDR2 (germline): SGHRS, YFSETQ. The CDR3 length is 15 residues. Here the CDR3 DNA reads TGCGCCAGCAGCTTGGCAGGGCTGTCGAACACTGAAGCTTTCTTT. Amino acids: CASSLAGLSNTEAFF.

CDR3 nucleotides: TGTGCCAGCAGCCTCGAAGGAGGGGTTGCCGGGGAGCTGTTTTTT. Translated, it gives CASSLEGGVAGELFF. The gene calls are TRBV9 and TRBJ2-2; a weak D match, TRBD2 (6 bases). The CDR3 is 15 residues long. V lost 4 bases to trimming and J lost 6 bases, with 16 bases between them. Germline V gives CDR1 SGDLS, CDR2 YYNGEE.

The chain employs TRBV11-2 and TRBJ1-2, with 7 bases fitting TRBD1. CDR1 is SGHAT and CDR2 is FQNNGV in the germline V gene. The CDR3 covers 14 residues. After removal of 5 bases from V and 6 bases from J, the junction contained 9 bases not matched to a gene. The CDR3 region is CASSHSDRVDGYTF. CDR3 bases: TGTGCCAGCAGCCATAGTGACAGGGTAGATGGCTACACCTTC.

CDR3 residues: CASSERLAEDTQYF. In DNA form, the CDR3 reads TGCGCCAGCAGCGAGAGACTAGCGGAAGATACGCAGTATTTT. V usage is TRBV5-1 and J usage is TRBJ2-3, with 9 bases matching TRBD2. The CDR3 covers 14 residues. Losses at the gene ends were 4 bases for V and 5 bases for J; bases not matched to a gene: 5. CDR1 and CDR2 from the germline V gene are SGHRS and YFSETQ.

CDR3 nucleotides: TGTGCCAGCAGAATCAGGGGTGGTGAGCAGTTCTTC. It is translated as CASRIRGGEQFF. The chain couples TRBV2 to TRBJ2-1; weak D call: TRBD1 (6 bases). In germline, CDR1 is SNHLY, CDR2 FYNNEI. Trimming took off 6 bases at V and 9 bases at J, with 12 bases between the two ends. The CDR3 extends over 12 amino acids. The full variable domain, with the rest looked up from reference TRBV2 and TRBJ2-1, is EPEVTQTPSHQVTQMGQEVILRCVPISNHLYFYWYRQILGQKVEFLVSFYNNEISEKSEIFDDQFSVERPDGSNFTLKIRSTKLEDSAMYFCASRIRGGEQFFGPGTRLTVL.

V is TRBV28 and J is TRBJ2-7; D gene uncertain. This CDR3 contains 13 residues. Trimming cost V 2 bases and J 3 bases, with 8 bases left between them. From germline, CDR1 is MDHEN and CDR2 SYDVKM. The CDR3 bases are TGTGCCAGCAGTTTAATGTCAGACTACGAGCAGTACTTC. The encoded protein is CASSLMSDYEQYF.

V is TRBV2 and J is TRBJ2-3, with TRBD1 matching 10 bases. Trimming at V came to 2 bases and at J to 0 bases, leaving 2 bases not matched to a gene. This CDR3 has 16 amino acids. Per germline, CDR1 SNHLY and CDR2 FYNNEI. Written as DNA, the CDR3 is TGTGCCAGCAGTGAAAGGACAGGGGGAAGCACAGATACGCAGTATTTT. Translation: CASSERTGGSTDTQYF.

The rearrangement links TRBV19 to TRBJ2-7; 8 bases line up with TRBD1. Losses at the gene ends were 6 bases for V and 7 bases for J; bases not matched to a gene: 17. The CDR3 runs to 16 residues. CDR1 and CDR2 (germline): LNHDA, SQIVND (reference sequence). The CDR3 nucleotides read TGTGCCAGTAGCCTTTACGGGACAGGAGCTTTGGGGGAGCAGTACTTC. This gives the protein CASSLYGTGALGEQYF.

The J gene is TRBJ1-3, the V gene TRBV6-6; D uncertain. V was clipped by 2 bases and J by 0 bases, with 11 bases between them. CDR3 length: 16 residues. Germline CDR1 and CDR2: MNHNY and SVGAGI (reference sequence). CDR3: CASSYIGSSSGNTIYF. The CDR3 region has the DNA TGTGCCAGCAGTTACATCGGGTCGAGCTCTGGAAACACCATATATTTT.

The chain carries TRBV14 and TRBJ1-2, with unresolved D. CDR1 and CDR2 from the germline V gene are SGHDN and FVKESK. Trimming removed 0 bases at V and 4 bases at J, with 21 bases between. The length of the CDR3 is 18 residues. CDR3 amino acids: CASSQEYGNWANRYGYTF. The CDR3 DNA follows: TGTGCCAGCAGCCAAGAGTACGGAAATTGGGCTAACCGCTATGGCTACACCTTC.

The chain has TRBV19 and TRBJ1-5; D is uncertain. Trimming stripped 4 bases from V and 6 bases from J, with 16 bases between. The CDR3 has 15 residues. Germline lookup yields CDR1 LNHDA and CDR2 SQIVND (reference sequence). CDR3: CASSTSVGRIQPQHF. CDR3 coding DNA: TGTGCCAGTAGTACGAGCGTGGGGAGGATTCAGCCCCAGCATTTT. Based on the CDR3 plus reference TRBV19 and TRBJ1-5, the full variable domain is DGGITQSPKYLFRKEGQNVTLSCEQNLNHDAMYWYRQDPGQGLRLIYYSQIVNDFQKGDIAEGYSVSREKKESFPLTVTSAQKNPTAFYLCASSTSVGRIQPQHFGDGTRLSIL.

CDR3 sequence reads: CASSLTGEQFF. The CDR3 region has the DNA TGTGCCAGCAGCTTAACGGGTGAGCAGTTCTTC. V gene TRBV7-8 combines with J gene TRBJ2-1; no clear D gene. This CDR3 is built from 11 residues. Germline-derived CDR1 and CDR2 are SGHVS and FQNEAQ. The germline V and J ends were trimmed by 2 bases and 9 bases, with 5 bases remaining between them. The entire variable domain, with the rest obtained from reference TRBV7-8 and TRBJ2-1, is as follows: GAGVSQSPRYKVAKRGQDVALRCDPISGHVSLFWYQQALGQGPEFLTYFQNEAQLDKSGLPSDRFFAERPEGSVSTLKIQRTQQEDSAVYLCASSLTGEQFFGPGTRLTVL.

This chain uses TRBV27 with TRBJ1-5, with 8 nucleotides matching TRBD1. Germline-derived CDR1 and CDR2 are MNHEY and SMNVEV (reference sequence). This CDR3 is built from 14 residues. The trim removed 6 bases at V and 7 bases at J, leaving 8 bases unmatched. This CDR3 is CASRYQGAGQPQHF. The CDR3, as DNA: TGTGCCAGCAGGTACCAGGGGGCAGGGCAGCCCCAGCATTTT.

The chain recombines TRBV19 with TRBJ2-3, with TRBD2 matching over 8 bases. With 3 bases clipped from V and 8 bases from J, the junction kept 10 bases outside the gene matches. CDR3 length equals 15 residues. Germline V gene data show CDR1 as LNHDA and CDR2 as SQIVND (reference sequence). CDR3 loop: CASSIGSGGTSTQYF. DNA for the CDR3: TGTGCCAGTAGTATCGGGAGCGGGGGAACCAGTACGCAGTATTTT.

The genes are TRBV5-1 and TRBJ2-1, with TRBD2 matching 11 bases. Germline CDR1 is SGHRS and CDR2 is YFSETQ. V lost 6 bases, J lost 6 bases, and 8 bases stayed unmatched. The CDR3 contains 15 residues. The CDR3 is CASIQTSGRFNEQFF. In DNA, the CDR3 is TGCGCCAGCATCCAAACTAGCGGGAGATTCAATGAGCAGTTCTTC.

The chain joins TRBV27 to TRBJ2-7; 12 bases match TRBD2. V dropped 3 bases and J dropped 5; count of bases not matched to a gene: 8. Germline CDR1 and CDR2: MNHEY and SMNVEV (reference sequence). This CDR3 contains 16 residues. This chain's CDR3 is CASSFSGLAGIHEQYF. The CDR3 nucleotides read TGTGCCAGCAGTTTCTCCGGACTAGCGGGAATCCACGAGCAGTACTTC.

The chain combines TRBV19 with TRBJ1-6; D unclear. V lost 7 bases to trimming and J lost 5 bases, with 12 bases between them. This CDR3 comprises 14 residues. The germline V gene has CDR1 LNHDA and CDR2 SQIVND (reference sequence). The CDR3 reads CASKVWQDNSPLHF. CDR3 DNA sequence: TGTGCCAGTAAGGTGTGGCAGGATAATTCACCCCTCCACTTT.

The chain links TRBV29-1 to TRBJ2-7; 11 nucleotides match TRBD2. V gave up 7 bases and J gave up 7 bases; unmatched junction bases: 6. The CDR3 extends over 12 amino acids. Germline lookup yields CDR1 SQVTM and CDR2 ANQGSEA. DNA for the CDR3: TGCAGCGGGGATAGCGGGAGGGGTGAGCAGTACTTC. This sequence encodes CSGDSGRGEQYF.

The V and J genes are TRBV4-1 and TRBJ2-6; TRBD1 matches at 9 bases. The germline V gene encodes CDR1 MGHRA and CDR2 YSYEKL. V shed 0 bases, J shed 1 base, and the junction held 4 bases outside the gene matches. This CDR3 comprises 18 residues. In DNA, the CDR3 is TGCGCCAGCAGCCAAGAACCGGGACAGGGTTCTGGGGCCAACGTCCTGACTTTC. Encoded protein: CASSQEPGQGSGANVLTF.

The rearrangement links TRBV6-6 to TRBJ2-7, with TRBD1 identical over 11 bases. The junction had 13 bases not matched to a gene; V was cut back by 6 bases and J by 6 bases. This CDR3 is 16 amino acids long. Per the germline V gene, CDR1 is MNHNY and CDR2 is SVGAGI (reference sequence). The CDR3 here is CASSRPTGTGGTEQYF. The CDR3 coding sequence is TGTGCCAGCAGCCGTCCTACCGGGACAGGGGGAACCGAGCAGTACTTC.